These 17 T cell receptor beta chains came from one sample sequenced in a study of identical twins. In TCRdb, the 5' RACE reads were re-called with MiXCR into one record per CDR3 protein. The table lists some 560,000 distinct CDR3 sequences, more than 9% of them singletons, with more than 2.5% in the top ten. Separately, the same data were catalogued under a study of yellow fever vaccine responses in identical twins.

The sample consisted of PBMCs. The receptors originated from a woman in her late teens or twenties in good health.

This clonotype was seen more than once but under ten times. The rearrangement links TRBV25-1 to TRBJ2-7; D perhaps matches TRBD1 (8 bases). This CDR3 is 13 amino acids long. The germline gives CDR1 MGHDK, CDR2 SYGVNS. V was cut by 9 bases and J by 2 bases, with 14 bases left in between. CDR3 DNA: TGTGCCAGTAACAGGGGGGGGACCTACGAGCAGTACTTC. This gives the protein CASNRGGTYEQYF.

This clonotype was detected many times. CDR3 DNA: TGTGCCATCAGCGTGGGGAGCGGGGGCCTAACAGATACGCAGTATTTT. Translated, it gives CAISVGSGGLTDTQYF. The chain recombines TRBV10-3 with TRBJ2-3; 8 nucleotides line up with TRBD2. This CDR3 contains 16 residues. J lost 3 bases, V lost 6 bases, and 11 bases had no gene match. Germline values: CDR1 ENHRY, CDR2 SYGVKD.

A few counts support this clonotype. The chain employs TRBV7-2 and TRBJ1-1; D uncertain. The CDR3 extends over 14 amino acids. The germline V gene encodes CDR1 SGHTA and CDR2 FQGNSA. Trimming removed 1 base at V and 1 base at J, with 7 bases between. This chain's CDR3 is CASSLGAENTEAFF. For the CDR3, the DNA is TGTGCCAGCAGCTTAGGGGCGGAGAACACTGAAGCTTTCTTT.

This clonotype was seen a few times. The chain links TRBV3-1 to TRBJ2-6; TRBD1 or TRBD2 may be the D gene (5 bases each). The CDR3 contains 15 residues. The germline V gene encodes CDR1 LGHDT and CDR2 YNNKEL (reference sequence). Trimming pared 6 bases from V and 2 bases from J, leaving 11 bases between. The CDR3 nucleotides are TGTGCCAGCAGTCCTCTGGGGGCTGGGGCCAACGTCCTGACTTTC. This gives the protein CASSPLGAGANVLTF.

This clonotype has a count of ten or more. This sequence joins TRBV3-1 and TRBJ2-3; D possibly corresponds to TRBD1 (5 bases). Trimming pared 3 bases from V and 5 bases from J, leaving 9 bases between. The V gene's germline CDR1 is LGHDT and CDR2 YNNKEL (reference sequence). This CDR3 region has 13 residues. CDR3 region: CASSHAGLDTQYF. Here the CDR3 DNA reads TGTGCCAGCAGCCATGCAGGGCTAGATACGCAGTATTTT.

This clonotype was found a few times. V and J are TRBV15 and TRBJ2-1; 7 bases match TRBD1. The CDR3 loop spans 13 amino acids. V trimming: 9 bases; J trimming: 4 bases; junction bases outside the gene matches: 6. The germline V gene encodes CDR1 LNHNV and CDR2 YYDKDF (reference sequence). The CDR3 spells CATSPDRYNEQFF. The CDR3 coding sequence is TGTGCCACGAGCCCGGACAGGTACAATGAGCAGTTCTTC. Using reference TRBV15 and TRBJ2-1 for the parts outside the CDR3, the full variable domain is DAMVIQNPRYQVTQFGKPVTLSCSQTLNHNVMYWYQQKSSQAPKLLFHYYDKDFNNEADTPDNFQSRRPNTSFCFLDIRSPGLGDTAMYLCATSPDRYNEQFFGPGTRLTVL.

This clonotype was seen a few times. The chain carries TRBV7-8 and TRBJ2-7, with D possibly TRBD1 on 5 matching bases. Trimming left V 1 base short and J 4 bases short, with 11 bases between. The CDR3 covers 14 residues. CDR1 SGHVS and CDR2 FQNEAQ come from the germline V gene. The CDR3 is CASSLEGMIYEQYF. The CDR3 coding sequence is TGTGCCAGCAGCTTAGAGGGGATGATTTACGAGCAGTACTTC.

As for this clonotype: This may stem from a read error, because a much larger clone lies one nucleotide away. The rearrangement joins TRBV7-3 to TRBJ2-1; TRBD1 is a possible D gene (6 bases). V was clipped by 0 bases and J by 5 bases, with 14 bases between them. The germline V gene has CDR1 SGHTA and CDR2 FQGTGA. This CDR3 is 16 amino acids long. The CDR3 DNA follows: TGTGCCAGCAGCTTAACCAGGGGCAGTGGTGACAATGAGCAGTTCTTC. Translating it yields CASSLTRGSGDNEQFF.

For the CDR3, the DNA is TGTGCCAGCAGACGAGCGGGTTACCCGAGCTCCTACAATGAGCAGTTCTTC. It specifies CASRRAGYPSSYNEQFF. This chain links TRBV6-2 or TRBV6-3 with TRBJ2-1, with D possibly matching TRBD2 (6 bases). This CDR3 is built from 17 residues. Trimming shortened V by 6 bases and J by 0 bases, and 18 bases separated the two germline ends. Germline CDR1 and CDR2: MNHEY and SVGEGT.

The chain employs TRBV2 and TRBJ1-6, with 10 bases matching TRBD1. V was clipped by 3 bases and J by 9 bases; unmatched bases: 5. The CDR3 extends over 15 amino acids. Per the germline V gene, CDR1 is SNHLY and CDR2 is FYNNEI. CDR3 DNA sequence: TGTGCCAGCAGTGACTGGGGACAGGGGACTTCACCCCTCCACTTT. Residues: CASSDWGQGTSPLHF.

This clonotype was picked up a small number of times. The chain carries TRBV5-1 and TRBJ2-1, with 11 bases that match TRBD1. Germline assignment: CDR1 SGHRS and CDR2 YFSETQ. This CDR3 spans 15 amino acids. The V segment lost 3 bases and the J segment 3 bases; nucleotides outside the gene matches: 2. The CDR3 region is CASSSGTGGYNEQFF. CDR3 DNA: TGCGCCAGCAGCTCCGGGACAGGGGGCTACAATGAGCAGTTCTTC.

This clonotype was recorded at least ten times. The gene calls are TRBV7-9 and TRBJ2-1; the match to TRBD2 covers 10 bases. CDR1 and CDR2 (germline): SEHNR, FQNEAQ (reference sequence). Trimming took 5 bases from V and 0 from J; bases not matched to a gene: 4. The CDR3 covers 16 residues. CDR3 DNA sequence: TGTGCCAGCAGCCGAGCTAGCGGGAGCTCCTACAATGAGCAGTTCTTC. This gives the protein CASSRASGSSYNEQFF.

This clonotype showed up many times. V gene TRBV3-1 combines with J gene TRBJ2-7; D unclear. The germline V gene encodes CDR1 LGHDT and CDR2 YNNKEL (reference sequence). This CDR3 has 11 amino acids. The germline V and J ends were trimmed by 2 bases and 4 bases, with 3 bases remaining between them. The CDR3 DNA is TGTGCCAGCAGCCAACAGTACGAGCAGTACTTC. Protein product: CASSQQYEQYF.

CDR3 in DNA: TGTGCCAGCAGCCAAGTCGCCGTAGTATACAATGAGCAGTTCTTC. Translation gives CASSQVAVVYNEQFF. V and J are TRBV4-2 and TRBJ2-1; D remains unclear. Trimming removed 1 base from V and 4 bases from J, with 11 bases in between. CDR1 is LGHNA and CDR2 is YNFKEQ in the germline V gene. The CDR3 runs 15 residues.

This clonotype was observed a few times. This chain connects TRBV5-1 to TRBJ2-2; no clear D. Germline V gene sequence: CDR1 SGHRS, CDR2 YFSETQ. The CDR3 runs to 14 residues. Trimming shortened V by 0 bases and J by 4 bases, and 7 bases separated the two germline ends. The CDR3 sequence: CASSLGEATGELFF. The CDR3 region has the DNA TGCGCCAGCAGCTTGGGAGAGGCCACCGGGGAGCTGTTTTTT.

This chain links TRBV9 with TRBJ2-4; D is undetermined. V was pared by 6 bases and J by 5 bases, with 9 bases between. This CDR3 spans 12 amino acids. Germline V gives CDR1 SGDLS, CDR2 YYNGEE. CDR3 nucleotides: TGTGCCAGCATGCGTAGTCAAAACATTCAGTACTTC. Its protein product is CASMRSQNIQYF.

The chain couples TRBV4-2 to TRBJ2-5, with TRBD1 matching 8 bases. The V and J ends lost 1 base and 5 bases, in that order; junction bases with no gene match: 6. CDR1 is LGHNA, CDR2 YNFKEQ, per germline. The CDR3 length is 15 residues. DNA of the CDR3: TGTGCCAGCAGCCAAGGAGGACAGGGCGTGGAGACCCAGTACTTC. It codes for CASSQGGQGVETQYF.